Listed here are 14 T cell receptor beta chains from one sample, sequenced in a study of cytomegalovirus exposure and HLA in healthy donors. The PCR used 60 Vbeta and 13 Jbeta primers. Sequencing used immunoSEQ multiplex PCR; TCRdb keeps in-frame clones, though not all of them. Recorded for this sample: more than 55,000 clones. The material sequenced was PBMCs. Every receptor here comes from a woman aged 40 to 50 in good health and CMV-seropositive.

This chain uses TRBV2 with TRBJ2-3; maybe TRBD2 (6 bases). The V and J ends lost 8 bases and 2 bases respectively, with 8 bases between them. The CDR3 has 12 residues. Per the germline V gene, CDR1 is SNHLY and CDR2 is FYNNEI. The CDR3 DNA sequence: TGTGCCAGCTGGAGGGTCACAGATACGCAGTATTTT. Amino acids: CASWRVTDTQYF.

This chain uses TRBV14 with TRBJ1-4; the D gene is possibly TRBD1 (5 bases). Germline V gene data show CDR1 as SGHDN and CDR2 as FVKESK. Trimming pared 1 base from V and 5 bases from J, leaving 11 bases between. The CDR3 contains 15 residues. CDR3 amino acids: CASSQVGALNEKLFF. The CDR3 DNA follows: TGTGCCAGCAGCCAAGTAGGGGCCTTAAATGAAAAACTGTTTTTT.

The rearrangement links TRBV9 to TRBJ2-1, with 7 bases matching TRBD2. The junction had 6 bases not matched to a gene; V was cut back by 0 bases and J by 6 bases. The CDR3 length is 15 residues. Germline V gene lookup returns CDR1 SGDLS and CDR2 YYNGEE. The CDR3: CASSVVPSGLNEQFF. The DNA of the CDR3 is TGTGCCAGCAGCGTAGTTCCTAGCGGACTCAATGAGCAGTTCTTC. The entire variable domain, with the rest obtained from reference TRBV9 and TRBJ2-1, is as follows: DSGVTQTPKHLITATGQRVTLRCSPRSGDLSVYWYQQSLDQGLQFLIQYYNGEERAKGNILERFSAQQFPDLHSELNLSSLELGDSALYFCASSVVPSGLNEQFFGPGTRLTVL.

The chain has TRBV28 and TRBJ1-1, with D possibly TRBD1 on 5 matching bases. Germline CDR1 and CDR2: MDHEN and SYDVKM. The V end lost 4 bases, the J end lost 10 bases, and 19 bases lay between the germline ends. This CDR3 comprises 14 residues. CDR3 protein: CASSSPPAGPGAFF. The CDR3 DNA follows: TGTGCCAGCAGTTCCCCGCCGGCGGGGCCCGGAGCTTTCTTT.

This chain links TRBV7-2 with TRBJ2-1, with 7 bases lining up with TRBD2. The trim removed 3 bases at V and 5 bases at J, leaving 10 bases unmatched. The CDR3 contains 16 residues. The V gene's germline CDR1 is SGHTA and CDR2 FQGNSA. The CDR3 DNA follows: TGTGCCAGCAGCTTGTCAGCGGCGGGGGTTCACAATGAGCAGTTCTTC. Amino acids: CASSLSAAGVHNEQFF.

The V call is TRBV6-5, the J call TRBJ1-2; 7 bases map to TRBD1. Per the germline V gene, CDR1 is MNHEY and CDR2 is SVGAGI. There are 14 residues in the CDR3. The junction had 4 bases not matched to a gene; V was cut back by 3 bases and J by 3 bases. The chain's CDR3 is CASSYRQGDYGYTF. Here the CDR3 DNA reads TGTGCCAGCAGTTATAGACAGGGCGACTATGGCTACACCTTC.

V usage is TRBV27 and J usage is TRBJ2-7; D gene ambiguous. The germline V gene encodes CDR1 MNHEY and CDR2 SMNVEV (reference sequence). Trimming took 1 base from V and 5 from J, leaving 9 bases between them. CDR3 length equals 13 residues. CDR3 in DNA: TGTGCCAGCAGTTTATTCGTGACAAACGAGCAGTACTTC. It translates to CASSLFVTNEQYF.

The chain is built from TRBV27 and TRBJ2-6; D perhaps matches TRBD2 (5 bases). From germline, CDR1 is MNHEY and CDR2 SMNVEV (reference sequence). The V end was cut by 0 bases, the J end by 0 bases, with 6 bases between. There are 16 residues in the CDR3. CDR3 sequence (DNA): TGTGCCAGCAGTTTATCGGCGGGCTCTGGGGCCAACGTCCTGACTTTC. It translates to CASSLSAGSGANVLTF.

The rearrangement links TRBV6-5 to TRBJ2-5; D unresolved. V lost 6 bases, J lost 2 bases, and 16 bases lay in between. This CDR3 region has 15 residues. The V gene's germline CDR1 is MNHEY and CDR2 SVGAGI. This chain's CDR3 is CASRVRELEQETQYF. DNA for the CDR3: TGTGCCAGCAGAGTCCGCGAGTTAGAACAAGAGACCCAGTACTTC.

A note on this clone: At one end, the junction sequence differs from germline, possibly due to a read error. The DNA of the CDR3 is TGTGCCAGCGGTTACTCCCTAAAGAACACCGGGGAGCTGTTTTTT. Its translation: CASGYSLKNTGELFF. This chain links TRBV6-5 with TRBJ2-2, with D hard to call. Germline V gene lookup returns CDR1 MNHEY and CDR2 SVGAGI. The CDR3 totals 15 residues.

The J gene is TRBJ2-5, the V gene TRBV10-3, with 11 positions matching TRBD2. V lost 8 bases to trimming and J lost 2 bases; unmatched junction nucleotides: 7. This CDR3 region has 15 residues. Germline loops: CDR1 ENHRY, CDR2 SYGVKD. This CDR3 reads CAISSTSGVQETQYF. Written as DNA, the CDR3 is TGTGCCATCTCCTCGACTAGCGGGGTGCAAGAGACCCAGTACTTC.

The V call is TRBV4-2, the J call TRBJ2-7, with TRBD2 identical over 7 bases. V lost 0 bases and J lost 0; bases outside the gene matches: 5. The CDR3 is 16 residues long. Germline V CDR1 and CDR2: LGHNA, YNFKEQ. The CDR3 DNA reads TGTGCCAGCAGCCAAGATAGCGGGCGCCCCTCCTACGAGCAGTACTTC. Amino acids: CASSQDSGRPSYEQYF.

The V call is TRBV12-5, the J call TRBJ1-4; 7 nucleotides match TRBD1. This CDR3 spans 17 amino acids. J lost 3 bases, V lost 5 bases, and 12 bases had no gene match. Germline CDR1 LGHNT, CDR2 FRNRAP. DNA of the CDR3: TGTGCTAGTGGTAGGATGAAGGGGGCAGAACCTAATGAAAAACTGTTTTTT. This gives the protein CASGRMKGAEPNEKLFF.

The chain uses TRBV29-1 and TRBJ2-5; 7 nucleotides match TRBD1. V shed 2 bases, J shed 4 bases, and the junction held 4 bases outside the gene matches. The CDR3 loop spans 13 amino acids. Germline lookup yields CDR1 SQVTM and CDR2 ANQGSEA. In nucleotides, the CDR3 is TGCAGCGTTGAACCAGGGGGTACAGAGACCCAGTACTTC. Translation gives CSVEPGGTETQYF. The full variable domain, with the rest looked up from reference TRBV29-1 and TRBJ2-5, is SAVISQKPSRDICQRGTSLTIQCQVDSQVTMMFWYRQQPGQSLTLIATANQGSEATYESGFVIDKFPISRPNLTFSTLTVSNMSPEDSSIYLCSVEPGGTETQYFGPGTRLLVL.